This T cell receptor beta chain was identified in a study of T cell responses to AZD1222 COVID-19 vaccine. Findings of the study overall: Just five to seven people given AZD1222 tested seropositive at baseline. The study reported that nearly half of spike-specific TCRs target unmutated variant regions. White British ancestry dominated among donors, who included more females, and clonal diversity was possibly underestimated.

Regarding this clone: The antigen remains undetermined. The sample carries other DNA sequences with the same CDR3.

Some clones are missing from TCRdb's copy, which holds only in-frame ones; the method was immunoSEQ multiplex PCR. The data show 95,000 to 150,000 clones, about 91% seen once. The material was peripheral blood, obtained on day 0 of AZD1222 vaccination. This receptor was taken from an adult in good health.

As DNA, the CDR3 is TGCAGCGTTGAAGATAAGTATAATGAGCAGTTCTTC. Protein product: CSVEDKYNEQFF. The chain combines TRBV29-1 with TRBJ2-1; D remains ambiguous. The germline V gene encodes CDR1 SQVTM and CDR2 ANQGSEA. The CDR3 spans 12 residues. Trimming pared 0 bases from V and 7 bases from J, leaving 7 bases between.